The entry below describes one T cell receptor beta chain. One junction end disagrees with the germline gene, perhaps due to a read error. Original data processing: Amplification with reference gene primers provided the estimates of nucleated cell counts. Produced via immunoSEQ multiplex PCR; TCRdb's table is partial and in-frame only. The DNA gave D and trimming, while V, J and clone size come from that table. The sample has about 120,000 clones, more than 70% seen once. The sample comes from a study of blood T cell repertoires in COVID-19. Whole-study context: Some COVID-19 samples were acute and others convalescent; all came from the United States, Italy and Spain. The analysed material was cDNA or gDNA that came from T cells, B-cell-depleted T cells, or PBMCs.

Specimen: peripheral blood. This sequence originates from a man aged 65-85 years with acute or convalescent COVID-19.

The CDR3: CAWTEAGEGARIF. The DNA for the CDR3 is TGTGCCTGGACCGAAGCAGGGGAAGGGGCGAGGATCTTT. The J gene is TRBJ1-1, the V gene TRBV30; perhaps TRBD1 as D (6 bases). This CDR3 is 13 amino acids long. The V gene's germline CDR1 is GTSNPN and CDR2 SVGIG (reference sequence).